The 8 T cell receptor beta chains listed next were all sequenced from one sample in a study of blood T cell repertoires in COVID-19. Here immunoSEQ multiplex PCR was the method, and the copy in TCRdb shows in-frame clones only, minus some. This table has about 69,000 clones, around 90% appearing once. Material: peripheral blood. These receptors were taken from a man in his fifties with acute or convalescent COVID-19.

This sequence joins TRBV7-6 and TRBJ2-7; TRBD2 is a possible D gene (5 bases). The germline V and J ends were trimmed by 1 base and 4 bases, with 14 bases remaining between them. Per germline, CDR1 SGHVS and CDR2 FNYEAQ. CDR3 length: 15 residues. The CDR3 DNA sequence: TGTGCCAGCAGCTTAGATATAGGCGAGGGATACGAGCAGTACTTC. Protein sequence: CASSLDIGEGYEQYF.

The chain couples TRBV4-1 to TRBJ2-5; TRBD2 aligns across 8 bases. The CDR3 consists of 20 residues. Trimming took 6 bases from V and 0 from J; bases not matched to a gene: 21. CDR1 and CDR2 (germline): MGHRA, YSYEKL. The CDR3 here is CASSHPSELVVSGDQETQYF. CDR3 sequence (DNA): TGCGCCAGCAGTCATCCATCGGAATTGGTCGTTAGCGGGGACCAAGAGACCCAGTACTTC.

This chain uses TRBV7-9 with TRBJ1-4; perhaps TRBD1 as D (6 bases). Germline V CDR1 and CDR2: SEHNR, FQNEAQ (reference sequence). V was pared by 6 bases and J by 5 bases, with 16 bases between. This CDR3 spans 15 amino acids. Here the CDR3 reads CASRQNRVGNEKLFF. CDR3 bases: TGTGCCAGCAGGCAAAACAGGGTTGGAAATGAAAAACTGTTTTTT.

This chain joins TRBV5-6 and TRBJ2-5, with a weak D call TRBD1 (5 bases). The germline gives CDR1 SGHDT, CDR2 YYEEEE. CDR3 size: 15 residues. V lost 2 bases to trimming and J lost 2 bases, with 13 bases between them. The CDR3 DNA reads TGTGCCAGCAGCTTAGATAGGAAGGGGCAAGAGACCCAGTACTTC. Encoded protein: CASSLDRKGQETQYF.

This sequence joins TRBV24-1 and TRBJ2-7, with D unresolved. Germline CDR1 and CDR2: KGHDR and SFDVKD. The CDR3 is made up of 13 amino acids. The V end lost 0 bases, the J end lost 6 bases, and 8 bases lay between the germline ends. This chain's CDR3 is CATSDLARGEQYF. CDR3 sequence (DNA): TGTGCCACCAGTGATTTGGCGCGAGGCGAGCAGTACTTC.

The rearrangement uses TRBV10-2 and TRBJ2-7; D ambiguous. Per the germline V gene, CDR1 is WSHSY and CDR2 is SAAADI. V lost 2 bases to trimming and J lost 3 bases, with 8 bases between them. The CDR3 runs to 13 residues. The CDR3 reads CASSEASHYEQYF. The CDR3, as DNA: TGCGCCAGCAGTGAGGCCTCACACTACGAGCAGTACTTC.

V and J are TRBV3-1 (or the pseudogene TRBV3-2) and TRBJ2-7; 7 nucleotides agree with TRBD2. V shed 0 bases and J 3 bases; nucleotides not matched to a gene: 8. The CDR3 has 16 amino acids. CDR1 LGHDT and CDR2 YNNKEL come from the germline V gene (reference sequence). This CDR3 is CASSQDSAGVLYEQYF. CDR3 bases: TGTGCCAGCAGCCAAGATAGCGCGGGAGTACTCTACGAGCAGTACTTC.

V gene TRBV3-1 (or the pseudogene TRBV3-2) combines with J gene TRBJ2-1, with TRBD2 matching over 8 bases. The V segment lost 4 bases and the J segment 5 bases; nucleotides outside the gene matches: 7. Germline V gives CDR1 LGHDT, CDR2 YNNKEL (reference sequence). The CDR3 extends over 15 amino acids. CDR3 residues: CASSLRLARNNEQFF. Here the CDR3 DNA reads TGTGCCAGCAGCCTTCGACTAGCGCGAAACAATGAGCAGTTCTTC.